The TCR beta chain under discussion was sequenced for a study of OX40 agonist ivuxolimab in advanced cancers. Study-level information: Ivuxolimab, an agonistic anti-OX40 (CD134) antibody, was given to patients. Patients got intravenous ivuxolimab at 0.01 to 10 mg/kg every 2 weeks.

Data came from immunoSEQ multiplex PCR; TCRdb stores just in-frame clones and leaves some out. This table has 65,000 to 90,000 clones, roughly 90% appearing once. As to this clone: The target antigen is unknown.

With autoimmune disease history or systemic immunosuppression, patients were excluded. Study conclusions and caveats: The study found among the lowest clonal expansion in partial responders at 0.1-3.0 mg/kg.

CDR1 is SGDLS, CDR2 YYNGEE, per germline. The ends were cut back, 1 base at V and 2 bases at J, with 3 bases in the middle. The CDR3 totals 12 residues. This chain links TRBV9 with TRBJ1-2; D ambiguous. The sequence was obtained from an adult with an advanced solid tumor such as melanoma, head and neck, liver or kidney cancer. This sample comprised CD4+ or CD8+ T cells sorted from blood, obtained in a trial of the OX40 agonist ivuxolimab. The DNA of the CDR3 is TGTGCCAGCAGCGTAATCAACTATGGCTACACCTTC. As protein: CASSVINYGYTF.